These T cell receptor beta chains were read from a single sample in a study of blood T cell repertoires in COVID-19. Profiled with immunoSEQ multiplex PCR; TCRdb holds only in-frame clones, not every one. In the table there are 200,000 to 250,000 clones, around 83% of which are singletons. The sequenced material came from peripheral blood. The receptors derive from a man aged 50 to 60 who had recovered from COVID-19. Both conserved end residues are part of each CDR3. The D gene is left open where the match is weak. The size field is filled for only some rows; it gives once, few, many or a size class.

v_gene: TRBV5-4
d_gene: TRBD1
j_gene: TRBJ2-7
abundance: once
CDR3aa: CASSFSLPGQTYEQYF
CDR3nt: TGTGCCAGCAGCTTCTCCCTGCCGGGACAGACCTACGAGCAGTACTTC

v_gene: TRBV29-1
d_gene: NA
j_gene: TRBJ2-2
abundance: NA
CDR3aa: CSGLDGGTGELFF
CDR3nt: TGCAGCGGACTCGACGGGGGAACCGGGGAGCTGTTTTTT

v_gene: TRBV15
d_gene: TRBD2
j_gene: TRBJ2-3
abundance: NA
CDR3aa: CATSRDGTSGRTDTQYF
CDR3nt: TGTGCCACCAGCAGAGATGGAACTAGCGGGAGGACAGATACGCAGTATTTT

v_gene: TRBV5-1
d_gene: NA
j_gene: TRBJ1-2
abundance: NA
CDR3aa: CASSLEIQGLRGYGYTF
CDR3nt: TGCGCCAGCAGCTTGGAGATACAGGGATTACGAGGATATGGCTACACCTTC

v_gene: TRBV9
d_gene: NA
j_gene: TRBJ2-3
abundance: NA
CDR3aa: CASSVELSRKDTQYF
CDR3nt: TGTGCCAGCAGCGTAGAGCTGTCGCGGAAGGATACGCAGTATTTT

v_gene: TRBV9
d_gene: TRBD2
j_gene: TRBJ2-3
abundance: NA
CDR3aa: CASSPPGGDTQYF
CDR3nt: TGTGCCAGCAGCCCCCCGGGGGGAGATACGCAGTATTTT

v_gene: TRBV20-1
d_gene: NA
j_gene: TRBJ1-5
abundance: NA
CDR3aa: CSASGGMETVAQHF
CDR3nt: TGCAGTGCTAGTGGAGGGATGGAGACCGTGGCCCAGCATTTT

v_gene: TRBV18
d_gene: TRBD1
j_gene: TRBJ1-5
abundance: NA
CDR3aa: CASSQQGANQPQHF
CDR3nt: TGTGCCAGCTCGCAACAGGGGGCGAACCAGCCCCAGCATTTT

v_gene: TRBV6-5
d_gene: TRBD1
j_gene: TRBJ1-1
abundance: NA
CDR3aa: CASSHRGRSTEAFF
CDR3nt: TGTGCCAGCAGTCACAGGGGACGGAGCACTGAAGCTTTCTTT

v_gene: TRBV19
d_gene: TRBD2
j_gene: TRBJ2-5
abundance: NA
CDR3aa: CASTWTSGAQETQYF
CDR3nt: TGTGCCAGTACCTGGACTAGCGGAGCCCAAGAGACCCAGTACTTC

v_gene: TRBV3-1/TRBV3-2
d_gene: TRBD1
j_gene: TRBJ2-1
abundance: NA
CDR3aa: CASSHLTGSSEQFF
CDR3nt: TGTGCCAGCAGCCACCTGACAGGGTCTAGTGAGCAGTTCTTC

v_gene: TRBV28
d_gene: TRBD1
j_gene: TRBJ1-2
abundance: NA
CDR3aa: CASSEGQGVYGYTF
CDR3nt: TGTGCCAGCAGTGAGGGACAGGGAGTCTATGGCTACACCTTC

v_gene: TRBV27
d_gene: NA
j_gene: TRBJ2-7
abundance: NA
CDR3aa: CASSYYTDSYEQYF
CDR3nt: TGTGCCAGCAGTTACTACACCGACAGCTACGAGCAGTACTTC

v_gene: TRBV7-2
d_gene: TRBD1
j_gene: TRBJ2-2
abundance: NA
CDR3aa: CASSLAYRGHGELFF
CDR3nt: TGTGCCAGCAGCTTAGCTTACAGGGGGCACGGGGAGCTGTTTTTT

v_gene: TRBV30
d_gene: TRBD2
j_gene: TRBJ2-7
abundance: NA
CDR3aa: CAWSALADKTYEQYF
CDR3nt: TGTGCCTGGAGTGCCCTAGCGGACAAAACCTACGAGCAGTACTTC

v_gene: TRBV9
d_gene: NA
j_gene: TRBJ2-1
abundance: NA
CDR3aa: CASSVQGDAEQFF
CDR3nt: TGTGCCAGCAGCGTACAAGGGGATGCTGAGCAGTTCTTC

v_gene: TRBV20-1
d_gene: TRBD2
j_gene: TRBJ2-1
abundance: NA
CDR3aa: CSASLAGGLGEQFF
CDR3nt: TGCAGTGCTAGTCTAGCGGGAGGATTGGGTGAGCAGTTCTTC